These 25 T cell receptor beta chains originate from one sample sequenced in a study of Graves' ophthalmopathy and Graves' hyperthyroidism. CDR3 regions of TCR beta were amplified from RNA transcripts. First-round RT-PCR with HTBI primers preceded a second-round multiplex PCR. TCRdb re-called the multiplex PCR reads through MiXCR, storing one row per CDR3 protein. This table holds 150,000 to 200,000 distinct CDR3 sequences, 35% to 45% found once. Sequencing was performed on peripheral blood. Source of these receptors: a young man with Graves' ophthalmopathy.

This clonotype was detected only a few times. The chain is built from TRBV12-3 or TRBV12-4 and TRBJ1-1, with D uncertain. The CDR3 covers 12 residues. V was pared by 3 bases and J by 5 bases, with 7 bases between. In DNA form, the CDR3 reads TGTGCCAGCAGTTTGCGACGGACTGAAGCTTTCTTT. It encodes CASSLRRTEAFF.

V usage is TRBV6-5 and J usage is TRBJ2-5; D call uncertain. The CDR3 sequence is 15 residues long. The germline CDR1 and CDR2 sequences are MNHEY and SVGAGI. The germline V and J ends were trimmed by 4 bases and 4 bases, with 16 bases remaining between them. Here the CDR3 reads CASSSQVTAPETQYF. The CDR3 region has the DNA TGTGCCAGCAGTTCACAAGTAACAGCCCCAGAGACCCAGTACTTC.

In its sample, this clonotype was seen many times. This rearrangement joins TRBV28 to TRBJ2-3; D is possibly TRBD2 (6 bases). Trimming cost V 6 bases and J 1 base, with 17 bases left between them. The CDR3 runs 16 residues. Germline V gene data show CDR1 as MDHEN and CDR2 as SYDVKM. The CDR3 reads CASSFIGRGGTDTQYF. The DNA of the CDR3 is TGTGCCAGCAGCTTTATCGGGCGGGGAGGCACAGATACGCAGTATTTT. Together with reference TRBV28 and TRBJ2-3, the CDR3 gives the full variable domain: DVKVTQSSRYLVKRTGEKVFLECVQDMDHENMFWYRQDPGLGLRLIYFSYDVKMKEKGDIPEGYSVSREKKERFSLILESASTNQTSMYLCASSFIGRGGTDTQYFGPGTRLTVL.

This clonotype was counted at least ten times. This rearrangement joins TRBV7-8 to TRBJ1-2; 7 bases align to TRBD1. The germline V gene encodes CDR1 SGHVS and CDR2 FQNEAQ. The CDR3 sequence is 15 residues long. Trimming took 0 bases from V and 4 from J; bases not matched to a gene: 5. The CDR3 DNA reads TGTGCCAGCAGCTTAGCAGGGGGCGTAGTCTATGGCTACACCTTC. Translated, it gives CASSLAGGVVYGYTF.

The sample holds many counts of this clonotype. The chain carries TRBV11-3 and TRBJ1-1; D perhaps matches TRBD1 (6 bases). Trimming left V 5 bases short and J 8 bases short, with 15 bases between. This CDR3 has 13 residues. Germline V gene lookup returns CDR1 SGHNT and CDR2 YENEEA. CDR3 protein: CASSQQGASEAFF. In DNA, the CDR3 is TGTGCCAGCAGCCAACAGGGTGCCTCCGAAGCTTTCTTT.

This clonotype was seen many times. The rearrangement uses TRBV18 and TRBJ1-5, with D hard to call. This CDR3 has 14 amino acids. From germline, CDR1 is KGHSH and CDR2 LQKENI. V was pared by 3 bases and J by 1 base, with 7 bases between. CDR3 coding DNA: TGTGCCAGCTCACCGGTGAGGAGCAATCAGCCCCAGCATTTT. Its protein product is CASSPVRSNQPQHF.

This rearrangement joins TRBV28 to TRBJ2-5, with TRBD1 matching over 9 bases. The CDR3 extends over 14 amino acids. The germline CDR1 and CDR2 sequences are MDHEN and SYDVKM. The trim removed 7 bases at V and 5 bases at J, leaving 8 bases unmatched. DNA for the CDR3: TGTGCCAGCACCTCCGGGACAGGGTCCGAGACCCAGTACTTC. It specifies CASTSGTGSETQYF. Together with reference TRBV28 and TRBJ2-5, the CDR3 gives the full variable domain: DVKVTQSSRYLVKRTGEKVFLECVQDMDHENMFWYRQDPGLGLRLIYFSYDVKMKEKGDIPEGYSVSREKKERFSLILESASTNQTSMYLCASTSGTGSETQYFGPGTRLLVL.

This clonotype was seen a single time. This rearrangement joins TRBV7-2 to TRBJ2-7; D is unclear. The CDR3 has 12 amino acids. Germline V lookup: CDR1 SGHTA, CDR2 FQGNSA. V lost 5 bases and J lost 6, with 11 bases in between. DNA for the CDR3: TGTGCCAGCAGCCCTCTTAGCTCCGAGCAGTACTTC. This sequence encodes CASSPLSSEQYF. Full variable domain (remainder filled in from reference TRBV7-2 and TRBJ2-7): GAGVSQSPSNKVTEKGKDVELRCDPISGHTALYWYRQSLGQGLEFLIYFQGNSAPDKSGLPSDRFSAERTGGSVSTLTIQRTQQEDSAVYLCASSPLSSEQYFGPGTRLTVT.

The DNA of the CDR3 is TGTGCCAGCAGTGCCACTGAGATAGGCACCGGGGAGCTGTTTTTT. It translates to CASSATEIGTGELFF. The chain recombines TRBV6-1 with TRBJ2-2; the D is unclear. Germline assignment: CDR1 MNHNS and CDR2 SASEGT. The CDR3 runs to 15 residues. The V gene lost 4 bases and the J gene lost 4 bases, with 13 bases spanning the gap.

This clonotype was counted many times. J is TRBJ2-5 and V is TRBV6-5; either TRBD1 or TRBD2 may supply D (5 bases each). Trimming took 0 bases from V and 5 from J, leaving 10 bases between them. CDR3 length: 14 amino acids. Germline V gives CDR1 MNHEY, CDR2 SVGAGI. The CDR3 spells CASSYSMRGETQYF. The CDR3 nucleotides read TGTGCCAGCAGTTACTCGATGAGGGGCGAGACCCAGTACTTC.

CDR3: CASSLPVRGLNTEAFF. CDR3 nucleotides: TGTGCCAGCAGTCTGCCCGTCAGGGGCCTGAACACTGAAGCTTTCTTT. The chain joins TRBV28 to TRBJ1-1, with D perhaps TRBD1 (6 bases). V was shortened by 5 bases and J by 0 bases, with 16 bases between the two germline ends. The CDR3 consists of 16 residues. Germline V gene data show CDR1 as MDHEN and CDR2 as SYDVKM.

The chain is built from TRBV11-2 and TRBJ2-7, with 10 bases matching TRBD2. The CDR3 spans 16 residues. Trimming cost V 1 base and J 5 bases; bases outside gene matches: 8. The V gene's germline CDR1 is SGHAT and CDR2 FQNNGV. The CDR3 DNA sequence: TGTGCCAGCAGCTTAGGTCTAGCGGGGGTTAACGACGAGCAGTACTTC. It specifies CASSLGLAGVNDEQYF.

The chain has TRBV6-5 and TRBJ2-5; TRBD2 is a possible D gene (5 bases). This CDR3 has 16 amino acids. Between the trimmed V and J ends, which lost 0 bases and 6 bases, there was a span of 17 bases. In germline, CDR1 is MNHEY, CDR2 SVGAGI. CDR3 region: CASSYSLGEPGKTQYF. Here the CDR3 DNA reads TGTGCCAGCAGTTACTCCTTGGGAGAGCCCGGGAAGACCCAGTACTTC.

This chain links TRBV12-3 or TRBV12-4 with TRBJ1-2, with TRBD1 matching over 9 bases. Trimming at V came to 5 bases and at J to 3 bases, leaving 4 bases not matched to a gene. The CDR3 spans 14 residues. CDR3 residues: CASSRWTGDYGYTF. The CDR3 DNA is TGTGCCAGCAGTCGATGGACAGGGGACTATGGCTACACCTTC.

The sample holds many counts of this clonotype. V and J are TRBV12-3 or TRBV12-4 and TRBJ2-7, with D perhaps TRBD1 (6 bases). The CDR3 length is 15 residues. The ends were cut back, 5 bases at V and 2 bases at J, with 16 bases in the middle. Here the CDR3 reads CASSHGQPPTYEQYF. CDR3 bases: TGTGCCAGCAGTCACGGACAGCCTCCGACCTACGAGCAGTACTTC.

This clonotype was seen ten or more times. The chain has TRBV6-2 or TRBV6-3 and TRBJ2-7, with D perhaps matching TRBD1 or TRBD2 (5 bases each). The length of the CDR3 is 13 residues. The V gene's germline CDR1 is MNHEY and CDR2 SVGEGT. The ends were cut back, 2 bases at V and 4 bases at J, with 9 bases in the middle. The CDR3 nucleotides are TGTGCCAGCAGTTACACGGGGCCTTACGAGCAGTACTTC. Amino acids: CASSYTGPYEQYF.

The CDR3 sequence: CASSLGLAGRWSSYEQYF. For the CDR3, the DNA is TGTGCCAGCAGTTTGGGGCTAGCGGGGCGATGGAGCTCCTACGAGCAGTACTTC. The J gene is TRBJ2-7, the V gene TRBV7-2, with TRBD2 identical over 9 bases. Germline V gives CDR1 SGHTA, CDR2 FQGNSA. CDR3 length: 18 residues. V dropped 6 bases and J dropped 0; count of bases not matched to a gene: 15.

In this sample, this clonotype turned up many times. V is TRBV12-3 or TRBV12-4 and J is TRBJ1-2, with a tentative D call TRBD1 (6 bases). V was cut by 5 bases and J by 0 bases, with 13 bases left in between. The CDR3 sequence is 15 residues long. The CDR3 DNA sequence: TGTGCCAGCAGTCGGGGGACACTCACTAACTATGGCTACACCTTC. It codes for CASSRGTLTNYGYTF.

This clonotype was seen at least ten times. Given a much more abundant clone one base away, this may be a read error. The V call is TRBV28, the J call TRBJ1-6, with unresolved D. Looked up from germline, CDR1 is MDHEN and CDR2 is SYDVKM. This CDR3 has 16 amino acids. CDR3 amino acids: CDSSRLPGPPNSPLHF. As DNA, the CDR3 is TGTGACAGCAGTCGACTCCCCGGGCCCCCTAATTCACCCCTCCACTTT.

Only a few counts were recorded for this clonotype. The gene calls are TRBV6-5 and TRBJ2-5; no clear D gene. Germline V lookup: CDR1 MNHEY, CDR2 SVGAGI. V was trimmed by 1 base and J by 7 bases, leaving 10 bases between them. CDR3 length: 13 amino acids. The CDR3 is CASSYWRSGTQYF. DNA for the CDR3: TGTGCCAGCAGTTACTGGCGTTCGGGGACCCAGTACTTC.

This clonotype appeared many times. This chain links TRBV20-1 with TRBJ2-5; D unclear. Trimming left V 1 base short and J 5 bases short, with 11 bases between. The CDR3 loop spans 13 amino acids. Germline loops: CDR1 DFQATT, CDR2 SNEGSKA (reference sequence). The CDR3 DNA reads as TGCAGTGCTAGAGTTGGCTCAAGGGAGACCCAGTACTTC. Its translation: CSARVGSRETQYF.

The J gene is TRBJ1-5, the V gene TRBV28; tentative D call: TRBD1 (6 bases). Germline CDR1 MDHEN, CDR2 SYDVKM. This CDR3 has 14 residues. V gave up 2 bases and J gave up 5 bases, with 10 bases separating them. CDR3 DNA sequence: TGTGCCAGCAGTTTAGACAGGATGGATCAGCCCCAGCATTTT. Its protein product is CASSLDRMDQPQHF. Filled out from reference TRBV28 and TRBJ1-5, the complete variable domain reads DVKVTQSSRYLVKRTGEKVFLECVQDMDHENMFWYRQDPGLGLRLIYFSYDVKMKEKGDIPEGYSVSREKKERFSLILESASTNQTSMYLCASSLDRMDQPQHFGDGTRLSIL.

This clonotype occurred many times. The chain carries TRBV12-5 and TRBJ2-7; 9 bases agree with TRBD1. Losses at the gene ends were 4 bases for V and 3 bases for J; bases not matched to a gene: 10. This CDR3 region has 16 residues. The germline gives CDR1 LGHNT, CDR2 FRNRAP. The CDR3 loop is CASGYRTGVEGYEQYF. In nucleotides, the CDR3 is TGTGCTAGTGGTTACCGGACAGGGGTCGAAGGCTACGAGCAGTACTTC.

In this sample, this clonotype turned up many times. This sequence joins TRBV7-2 and TRBJ1-5; D is possibly TRBD1 (5 bases). Trimming removed 3 bases at V and 6 bases at J, with 12 bases between. CDR1 and CDR2 from the germline V gene are SGHTA and FQGNSA. The CDR3 contains 14 residues. The CDR3 reads CASSLGQGPQPQHF. In DNA, the CDR3 is TGTGCCAGCAGCTTGGGTCAGGGTCCTCAGCCCCAGCATTTT.

This clonotype has ten or more counts. This rearrangement joins TRBV20-1 to TRBJ1-1; 9 nucleotides match TRBD1. The V segment lost 5 bases and the J segment 0 bases; nucleotides outside the gene matches: 1. This CDR3 region has 13 residues. Germline CDR1 is DFQATT and CDR2 is SNEGSKA (reference sequence). The CDR3 DNA is TGCAGTGCTGACAGGGGGTTGAACACTGAAGCTTTCTTT. This encodes CSADRGLNTEAFF.